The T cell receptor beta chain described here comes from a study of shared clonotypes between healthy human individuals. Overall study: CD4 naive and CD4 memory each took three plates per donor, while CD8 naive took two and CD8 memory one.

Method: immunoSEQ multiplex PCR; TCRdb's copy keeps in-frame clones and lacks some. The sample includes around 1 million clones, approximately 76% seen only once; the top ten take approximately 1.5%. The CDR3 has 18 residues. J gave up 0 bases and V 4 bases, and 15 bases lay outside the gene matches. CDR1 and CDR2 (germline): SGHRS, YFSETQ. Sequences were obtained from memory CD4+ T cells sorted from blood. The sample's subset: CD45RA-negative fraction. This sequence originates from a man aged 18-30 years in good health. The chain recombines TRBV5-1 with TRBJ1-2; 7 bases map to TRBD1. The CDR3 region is CASSKTPTGDQANYGYTF. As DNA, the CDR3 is TGCGCCAGCAGCAAAACTCCTACAGGGGACCAAGCTAACTATGGCTACACCTTC. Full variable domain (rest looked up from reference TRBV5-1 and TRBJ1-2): KAGVTQTPRYLIKTRGQQVTLSCSPISGHRSVSWYQQTPGQGLQFLFEYFSETQRNKGNFPGRFSGRQFSNSRSEMNVSTLELGDSALYLCASSKTPTGDQANYGYTFGSGTRLTVV.